Presented here are 9 T cell receptor beta chains from one specimen sequenced in a study of CD8 T cells in Susac syndrome. When the RNA was reverse transcribed, random hexamers were used with an input of roughly 0.45 to 1 ug. TCRdb fed the immunoSEQ multiplex PCR reads into MiXCR, producing one record per CDR3 protein. This sample has 150,000 or so distinct CDR3 sequences; around 96% occur once, and the top ten carry more than 0.2%. Sequenced material: CD8+ T cells from PBMCs. The source of these receptors is a human donor with multiple sclerosis.

The V gene is TRBV6-2 or TRBV6-3, the J gene TRBJ2-5; perhaps D is TRBD1 or TRBD2 (6 bases each). The CDR3 has 13 amino acids. Trimming shortened V by 2 bases and J by 4 bases, and 8 bases separated the two germline ends. Germline CDR1 MNHEY, CDR2 SVGEGT. The CDR3 bases are TGTGCCAGCAGTTACCGGGGGCGAGAGACCCAGTACTTC. This encodes CASSYRGRETQYF.

The chain employs TRBV29-1 and TRBJ2-7; 9 nucleotides align to TRBD1. The CDR3 contains 13 residues. The V gene end was trimmed by 4 bases and the J gene end by 2 bases; junction bases not matched to a gene: 3. From germline, CDR1 is SQVTM and CDR2 ANQGSEA. The CDR3 sequence is CSVGTGDTYEQYF. In nucleotides, the CDR3 is TGCAGCGTTGGGACAGGGGACACCTACGAGCAGTACTTC.

The CDR3 DNA reads as TGCGCCAGCAGCTTGGCCACCTACAATGAGCAGTTCTTC. It is translated as CASSLATYNEQFF. The J gene is TRBJ2-1, the V gene TRBV5-1, with D unresolved. Germline-derived CDR1 and CDR2 are SGHRS and YFSETQ. The CDR3 contains 13 residues. The V end lost 0 bases, the J end lost 2 bases, and 3 bases lay between the germline ends.

The chain is built from TRBV4-2 and TRBJ2-2; tentatively, D is TRBD1 (5 bases). Trimming took off 0 bases at V and 1 base at J, with 9 bases between the two ends. This CDR3 is 16 amino acids long. CDR1 and CDR2 from the germline V gene are LGHNA and YNFKEQ. CDR3 DNA sequence: TGTGCCAGCAGCCAAGAGTGGGGCATGAACACCGGGGAGCTGTTTTTT. The encoded protein is CASSQEWGMNTGELFF.

This clonotype was counted a single time. This chain connects TRBV18 to TRBJ1-1; no clear D gene. CDR1 KGHSH and CDR2 LQKENI come from the germline V gene. The CDR3 extends over 16 amino acids. With 0 bases removed from V and 1 base from J, the gap between germline ends came to 12 bases. DNA of the CDR3: TGTGCCAGCTCACCACCAGGGCTCAGCGGGAACACTGAAGCTTTCTTT. Protein product: CASSPPGLSGNTEAFF.

The chain employs TRBV13 and TRBJ2-3; D is perhaps TRBD2 (7 bases). The CDR3 is made up of 13 amino acids. Germline loops: CDR1 PRHDT, CDR2 FYEKMQ (reference sequence). Trimming cost V 8 bases and J 4 bases, with 13 bases left between them. In DNA form, the CDR3 reads TGTGCCAGCGGTCGGGGGGCTGCAGATACGCAGTATTTT. This encodes CASGRGAADTQYF.

The chain links TRBV13 to TRBJ1-1; 7 bases fit TRBD1. Germline assignment: CDR1 PRHDT and CDR2 FYEKMQ (reference sequence). CDR3 length: 12 residues. Germline trimming cut 4 bases from V and 9 bases from J; bases unmatched to any gene: 5. In nucleotides, the CDR3 is TGTGCCAGCAGCTACGGGACAGAAAAAGCTTTCTTT. Translation: CASSYGTEKAFF.

The gene calls are TRBV9 and TRBJ1-1; D might be TRBD1 (6 bases). Germline CDR1 reads SGDLS; CDR2 reads YYNGEE. This CDR3 is built from 15 residues. The germline V and J ends were trimmed by 1 base and 5 bases, with 15 bases remaining between them. CDR3 residues: CASSVSQGGKTEAFF. In DNA, the CDR3 is TGTGCCAGCAGCGTATCACAGGGAGGGAAAACTGAAGCTTTCTTT. Together with reference TRBV9 and TRBJ1-1, the CDR3 gives the full variable domain: DSGVTQTPKHLITATGQRVTLRCSPRSGDLSVYWYQQSLDQGLQFLIQYYNGEERAKGNILERFSAQQFPDLHSELNLSSLELGDSALYFCASSVSQGGKTEAFFGQGTRLTVV.

The rearrangement uses TRBV27 and TRBJ1-1, with D unclear. Germline CDR1 and CDR2: MNHEY and SMNVEV (reference sequence). V gave up 6 bases and J gave up 1 base, with 6 bases separating them. The length of the CDR3 is 12 residues. CDR3 protein: CASSNTNTEAFF. The DNA of the CDR3 is TGTGCCAGCAGCAACACGAACACTGAAGCTTTCTTT.